The subject of this entry is one T cell receptor beta chain. This sample is drawn from a study of blood T cell repertoires in COVID-19. Study at large: The analysed material was cDNA or gDNA that came from T cells, B-cell-depleted T cells, or PBMCs.

This CDR3 is 13 amino acids long. The germline CDR1 and CDR2 sequences are MNHEY and SVGAGI. V gave up 6 bases and J gave up 8 bases; unmatched junction bases: 7. Authors' processing steps: Amplification of reference gene primers was used by the study to estimate nucleated cell counts. Repertoires were generated with immunoSEQ multiplex PCR, while TCRdb's copy carries only in-frame clones and drops some. The DNA gave D and trimming, while V, J and clone size come from that table. The data hold about 74,000 clones, with about 87% observed a single time. Material: peripheral blood. This receptor was obtained from a woman aged 80 or older with acute or convalescent COVID-19. V gene TRBV6-5 combines with J gene TRBJ2-1, with 7 bases lining up with TRBD1. The CDR3 spells CASSRQGSDEQFF. CDR3 DNA: TGTGCCAGCAGCCGACAGGGTAGCGATGAGCAGTTCTTC.